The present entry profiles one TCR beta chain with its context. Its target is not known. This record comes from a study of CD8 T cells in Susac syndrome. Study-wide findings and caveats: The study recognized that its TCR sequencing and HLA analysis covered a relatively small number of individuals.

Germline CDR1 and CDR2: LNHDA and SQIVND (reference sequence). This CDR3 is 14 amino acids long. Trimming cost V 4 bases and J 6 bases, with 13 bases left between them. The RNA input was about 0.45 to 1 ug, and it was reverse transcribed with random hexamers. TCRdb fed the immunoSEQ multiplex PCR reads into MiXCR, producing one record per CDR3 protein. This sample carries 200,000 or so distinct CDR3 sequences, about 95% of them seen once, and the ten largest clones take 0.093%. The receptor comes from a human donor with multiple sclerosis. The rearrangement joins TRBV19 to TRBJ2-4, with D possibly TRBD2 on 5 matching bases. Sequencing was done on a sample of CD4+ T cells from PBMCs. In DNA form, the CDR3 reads TGTGCCAGTAGTACCCGGAGGAGGACAAACATTCAGTACTTC. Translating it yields CASSTRRRTNIQYF. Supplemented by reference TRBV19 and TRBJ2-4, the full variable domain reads DGGITQSPKYLFRKEGQNVTLSCEQNLNHDAMYWYRQDPGQGLRLIYYSQIVNDFQKGDIAEGYSVSREKKESFPLTVTSAQKNPTAFYLCASSTRRRTNIQYFGAGTRLSVL.